Below, 7 T cell receptor beta chains from the same sample are listed, as sequenced in a study of T cells in tuberculosis. Assay used: immunoSEQ multiplex PCR; TCRdb lists only in-frame clones, some missing. The sample carries approximately 35,000 clones, under 95% recorded once. Time point: new active TB diagnosis, blood taken before or within 7 days of starting treatment. The input for sequencing was PBMCs, taken at tuberculosis diagnosis. All receptors derive from an adult with tuberculosis. Some clones in this sample may be carry-over from other donors' samples.

The gene calls are TRBV6-5 and TRBJ2-7, with TRBD2 identical over 12 bases. In germline, CDR1 is MNHEY, CDR2 SVGAGI. The CDR3 loop spans 15 amino acids. The V gene end was trimmed by 5 bases and the J gene end by 2 bases; junction bases not matched to a gene: 4. The CDR3 here is CASSHPSGGAYEQYF. Here the CDR3 DNA reads TGTGCCAGCAGTCATCCTAGCGGGGGGGCCTACGAGCAGTACTTC.

V usage is TRBV9 and J usage is TRBJ1-1; D is possibly TRBD1 (5 bases). V lost 4 bases to trimming and J lost 11 bases, with 21 bases between them. CDR1 and CDR2 from the germline V gene are SGDLS and YYNGEE. The CDR3 runs to 14 residues. The CDR3 loop is CASSPRWGDLGAFF. CDR3 nucleotide sequence: TGTGCCAGCAGCCCGAGATGGGGGGACCTGGGGGCTTTCTTT.

This sequence joins TRBV19 and TRBJ1-1; 7 positions agree with TRBD1. The CDR3 covers 14 residues. J lost 5 bases, V lost 3 bases, and 6 bases had no gene match. Germline loops: CDR1 LNHDA, CDR2 SQIVND (reference sequence). The CDR3 is CASSIERGRTEAFF. The CDR3 DNA sequence: TGTGCCAGTAGTATCGAGAGGGGGCGTACTGAAGCTTTCTTT.

This rearrangement joins TRBV4-1 to TRBJ2-4, with D perhaps matching TRBD1 (6 bases). This CDR3 comprises 18 residues. The V gene's germline CDR1 is MGHRA and CDR2 YSYEKL. V was cut by 3 bases and J by 0 bases, with 18 bases left in between. The CDR3 DNA follows: TGCGCCAGCAGCCAGCAGATACAGACAGGACTAGCCAAAAACATTCAGTACTTC. It yields the protein CASSQQIQTGLAKNIQYF.

This clone appeared a single time. The genes are TRBV5-4 and TRBJ2-3, with D possibly matching TRBD2 (5 bases). Trimming took off 0 bases at V and 0 bases at J, with 8 bases between the two ends. The germline V gene has CDR1 SGHNT and CDR2 YYREEE (reference sequence). This CDR3 has 15 residues. The CDR3 region is CASSLALASTDTQYF. In nucleotides, the CDR3 is TGTGCCAGCAGCTTGGCCCTAGCTAGCACAGATACGCAGTATTTT.

This chain connects TRBV18 to TRBJ2-7; 15 bases agree with TRBD2. With V trimmed by 3 bases and J by 2 bases, 2 bases remained unmatched. The CDR3 has 16 amino acids. Germline values: CDR1 KGHSH, CDR2 LQKENI. CDR3 sequence: CASSPRTSGGAYEQYF. The CDR3 DNA reads TGTGCCAGCTCACCCCGGACTAGCGGGGGGGCCTACGAGCAGTACTTC.

V usage is TRBV18 and J usage is TRBJ1-5; 11 bases match TRBD1. Germline assignment: CDR1 KGHSH and CDR2 LQKENI. V gave up 1 base and J gave up 0 bases; unmatched junction bases: 11. The CDR3 has 20 amino acids. The CDR3 sequence is CASSPLTPGQGGYSNQPQHF. The CDR3, as DNA: TGTGCCAGCTCACCACTTACACCGGGACAGGGGGGCTATAGCAATCAGCCCCAGCATTTT.